The 29 T cell receptor beta chains below come from one sample, sequenced in a study of regulatory T cells. The primer mix had 52 TRBV and 13 TRBJ primers. Profiled with immunoSEQ multiplex PCR; TCRdb holds only in-frame clones, not every one. Among tens of thousands of clones listed, roughly 90% were seen once. Study-wide results and limits: In CD3G-deficient patients, conventional CD4+ T cells were enriched for hydrophobic CDR3 residues at positions 6 and 7.

The antigens these receptors bind are not known. Sequenced sample: conventional CD4+ T cells sorted from blood. Receptors were obtained from a young adult with CD3G deficiency.

This chain links TRBV11-2 with TRBJ2-7; tentative D call: TRBD1 (8 bases). This CDR3 has 14 residues. Trimming removed 5 bases at V and 7 bases at J, with 18 bases between. The V gene's germline CDR1 is SGHAT and CDR2 FQNNGV. The CDR3 is CASSTTTQGGEQYF. CDR3 coding DNA: TGTGCCAGCAGCACCACCACACAGGGGGGGGAGCAGTACTTC.

The V and J genes are TRBV6-1 and TRBJ1-2; D is perhaps TRBD1 (5 bases). The CDR3 sequence is 15 residues long. CDR1 MNHNS and CDR2 SASEGT come from the germline V gene. V lost 2 bases, J lost 2 bases, and 12 bases lay in between. The CDR3 here is CASSEMWGSNYGYTF. CDR3 nucleotide sequence: TGTGCCAGCAGTGAAATGTGGGGGTCCAACTATGGCTACACCTTC.

V usage is TRBV6-6 and J usage is TRBJ1-2; D uncertain. The CDR3 length is 14 residues. Looked up from germline, CDR1 is MNHNY and CDR2 is SVGAGI (reference sequence). Trimming shortened V by 2 bases and J by 4 bases, and 11 bases separated the two germline ends. CDR3 protein: CASSYDGERYGYTF. CDR3 coding DNA: TGTGCCAGCAGTTACGACGGGGAGCGCTATGGCTACACCTTC.

DNA of the CDR3: TGTGCCAGCAGTTTAGGGAGCACGGGATCTTACGAGCAGTACTTC. It specifies CASSLGSTGSYEQYF. The rearrangement links TRBV28 to TRBJ2-7; possible D gene TRBD2, 5 bases. Germline V gene data show CDR1 as MDHEN and CDR2 as SYDVKM. This CDR3 is built from 15 residues. The ends were cut back, 2 bases at V and 4 bases at J, with 15 bases in the middle. Based on the CDR3 plus reference TRBV28 and TRBJ2-7, the full variable domain is DVKVTQSSRYLVKRTGEKVFLECVQDMDHENMFWYRQDPGLGLRLIYFSYDVKMKEKGDIPEGYSVSREKKERFSLILESASTNQTSMYLCASSLGSTGSYEQYFGPGTRLTVT.

The chain combines TRBV5-1 with TRBJ1-1; perhaps TRBD1 as D (5 bases). The CDR3 is made up of 13 amino acids. V lost 4 bases to trimming and J lost 3 bases, with 10 bases between them. Germline values: CDR1 SGHRS, CDR2 YFSETQ. The CDR3 DNA follows: TGCGCCAGCAGCGCTCGGGGGGACACTGAAGCTTTCTTT. This translates into CASSARGDTEAFF.

The genes are TRBV21-1 and TRBJ2-7. TRBV21-1 is annotated as a pseudogene. This CDR3 is built from 17 residues. The CDR3 nucleotides are TGTGCCAGCAGCAAAGGCACCGGGGCATCCACCTCCTACGAGCAGTACTTC. Amino acids: CASSKGTGASTSYEQYF.

The chain couples TRBV4-2 to TRBJ2-7; D is unclear. The CDR3 length is 13 residues. Germline V gives CDR1 LGHNA, CDR2 YNFKEQ. V lost 4 bases and J lost 4, with 11 bases in between. The CDR3, as DNA: TGTGCCAGCAGCCCCGACCCTTTATACGAGCAGTACTTC. As protein: CASSPDPLYEQYF.

The chain's CDR3 is CASSYSTVHEQYF. Here the CDR3 DNA reads TGTGCCAGCAGTTACTCGACGGTTCACGAGCAGTACTTC. The chain recombines TRBV6-6 with TRBJ2-7; no firm D call. Germline V gene sequence: CDR1 MNHNY, CDR2 SVGAGI (reference sequence). Trimming pared 0 bases from V and 5 bases from J, leaving 8 bases between. This CDR3 spans 13 amino acids.

The J gene is TRBJ1-2, the V gene TRBV4-1; 8 bases are shared with TRBD1. The CDR3 is 14 amino acids. CDR1 is MGHRA, CDR2 YSYEKL, per germline. Germline trimming cut 2 bases from V and 5 bases from J; bases unmatched to any gene: 4. The CDR3, as DNA: TGCGCCAGCAGCCAAAGGACAGGGCCTTATGGCTACACCTTC. It translates to CASSQRTGPYGYTF.

The CDR3 sequence: CASSGTGQTEAFF. The CDR3 nucleotides are TGTGCCAGCAGTGGGACAGGGCAGACTGAAGCTTTCTTT. This sequence joins TRBV28 and TRBJ1-1; TRBD1 matches at 9 bases. V lost 5 bases and J lost 5; bases outside the gene matches: 3. Looked up from germline, CDR1 is MDHEN and CDR2 is SYDVKM. The CDR3 is 13 residues long. Supplemented by reference TRBV28 and TRBJ1-1, the full variable domain reads DVKVTQSSRYLVKRTGEKVFLECVQDMDHENMFWYRQDPGLGLRLIYFSYDVKMKEKGDIPEGYSVSREKKERFSLILESASTNQTSMYLCASSGTGQTEAFFGQGTRLTVV.

This chain joins TRBV6-1 and TRBJ1-2; no definite D call. V was shortened by 4 bases and J by 0 bases, with 18 bases between the two germline ends. This CDR3 contains 17 residues. In germline, CDR1 is MNHNS, CDR2 SASEGT. The CDR3 DNA follows: TGTGCCAGCAGTGTTTTTTACGGAGGGCCATCTAACTATGGCTACACCTTC. The encoded protein is CASSVFYGGPSNYGYTF.

CDR3 loop: CASSPATISYEQYF. In DNA, the CDR3 is TGTGCCAGCTCCCCGGCCACCATCTCCTACGAGCAGTACTTC. The chain couples TRBV18 to TRBJ2-7; D is unresolved. V lost 6 bases to trimming and J lost 0 bases, with 12 bases between them. The V gene's germline CDR1 is KGHSH and CDR2 LQKENI. The CDR3 length is 14 residues.

The chain employs TRBV19 and TRBJ1-1; no clear D. The germline V gene has CDR1 LNHDA and CDR2 SQIVND (reference sequence). There are 14 residues in the CDR3. The V gene lost 2 bases and the J gene lost 4 bases, with 11 bases spanning the gap. CDR3 residues: CASSITLRSTEAFF. CDR3 in DNA: TGTGCCAGTAGTATAACCCTGCGTAGCACTGAAGCTTTCTTT.

V is TRBV28 and J is TRBJ2-5, with 15 bases that match TRBD2. Germline V gene lookup returns CDR1 MDHEN and CDR2 SYDVKM. The V segment lost 1 base and the J segment 2 bases; nucleotides outside the gene matches: 8. The length of the CDR3 is 19 residues. CDR3 coding DNA: TGTGCCAGCAGTTTATCAGCGAGGGGACTAGCGGGAGGACAAGAGACCCAGTACTTC. This translates into CASSLSARGLAGGQETQYF.

This chain joins TRBV5-1 and TRBJ2-7; D possibly corresponds to TRBD1 (6 bases). The CDR3 contains 14 residues. Trimming removed 3 bases from V and 9 bases from J, with 19 bases in between. From germline, CDR1 is SGHRS and CDR2 YFSETQ. DNA of the CDR3: TGCGCCAGCAGCTCTCAGGGGAGCGAGATGCGGCAGTACTTC. This gives the protein CASSSQGSEMRQYF.

The chain combines TRBV7-8 with TRBJ2-7; 9 nucleotides match TRBD1. The CDR3 has 16 amino acids. The V gene end was trimmed by 4 bases and the J gene end by 6 bases; junction bases not matched to a gene: 13. In germline, CDR1 is SGHVS, CDR2 FQNEAQ. CDR3 nucleotide sequence: TGTGCCAGCAGCTCCTCTTGGGACAGGGTTGGGATCGAGCAGTACTTC. Its protein product is CASSSSWDRVGIEQYF.

The chain links TRBV19 to TRBJ2-1; a possible D gene is TRBD2 (6 bases). Per the germline V gene, CDR1 is LNHDA and CDR2 is SQIVND (reference sequence). This CDR3 comprises 15 residues. The V end lost 5 bases, the J end lost 0 bases, and 11 bases lay between the germline ends. The CDR3 loop is CASSLGGTSYNEQFF. The DNA of the CDR3 is TGTGCCAGTAGTTTGGGGGGAACCTCCTACAATGAGCAGTTCTTC.

The genes are TRBV5-1 and TRBJ2-2, with 8 bases that match TRBD2. Per germline, CDR1 SGHRS and CDR2 YFSETQ. This CDR3 comprises 15 residues. J was trimmed by 1 base and V by 7 bases; bases with no gene match: 6. CDR3 sequence (DNA): TGCGCCAGCCGAGCGGGGGCCCTGAACACCGGGGAGCTGTTTTTT. Protein product: CASRAGALNTGELFF.

The chain is built from TRBV6-1 and TRBJ2-7, with 13 bases fitting TRBD2. J was trimmed by 7 bases and V by 3 bases; bases with no gene match: 6. Germline V lookup: CDR1 MNHNS, CDR2 SASEGT. This CDR3 is built from 15 residues. The CDR3 nucleotides are TGTGCCAGCAGTGAGAGACTAGCGGGAGGCGGTGAGCAGTACTTC. This translates into CASSERLAGGGEQYF.

This clone came up once. This chain joins TRBV6-1 and TRBJ1-1, with D hard to call. The V gene lost 8 bases and the J gene lost 1 base, with 11 bases spanning the gap. The CDR3 is 13 amino acids. CDR1 and CDR2 from the germline V gene are MNHNS and SASEGT. Written as DNA, the CDR3 is TGTGCCAGCCGTTGGGTAGGGAACACTGAAGCTTTCTTT. As protein: CASRWVGNTEAFF.

This clone was recorded once. The V call is TRBV27, the J call TRBJ2-7; possible D gene TRBD2, 6 bases. The germline CDR1 and CDR2 sequences are MNHEY and SMNVEV (reference sequence). The CDR3 length is 16 residues. V lost 4 bases and J lost 1, with 17 bases in between. CDR3 nucleotide sequence: TGTGCCAGCAGTTGCCCTCCACCGGACTATTCCTACGAGCAGTACTTC. Its protein is CASSCPPPDYSYEQYF.

This chain uses TRBV28 with TRBJ2-7; D possibly corresponds to TRBD2 (5 bases). CDR3 length: 14 amino acids. V was cut by 4 bases and J by 5 bases, with 15 bases left in between. The germline V gene encodes CDR1 MDHEN and CDR2 SYDVKM. CDR3 in amino acids: CASSSTRGGNEQYF. The CDR3 coding sequence is TGTGCCAGCAGTTCGACCCGGGGTGGGAACGAGCAGTACTTC.

V gene TRBV6-1 combines with J gene TRBJ2-1, with D perhaps matching TRBD2 (5 bases). The CDR3 length is 12 residues. Germline V CDR1 and CDR2: MNHNS, SASEGT. V gave up 8 bases and J gave up 5 bases, with 10 bases separating them. The CDR3 bases are TGTGCCAGCGGCGGGCCTAACAATGAGCAGTTCTTC. Translating gives CASGGPNNEQFF.

The CDR3 DNA reads as TGTGCCGCCCGAGGGCCGGGAAAGGGCGACGAGCAGTACTTC. Amino acid sequence: CAARGPGKGDEQYF. The chain joins TRBV6-6 to TRBJ2-7, with TRBD2 as a possible D gene (5 bases). Germline V lookup: CDR1 MNHNY, CDR2 SVGAGI (reference sequence). V lost 11 bases and J 5 bases, leaving 22 bases between the germline ends. The CDR3 is 14 amino acids.

V usage is TRBV6-1 and J usage is TRBJ2-6; TRBD2 matches 14 bases. With 4 bases clipped from V and 2 bases from J, the junction kept 1 base outside the gene matches. The CDR3 totals 17 residues. Per the germline V gene, CDR1 is MNHNS and CDR2 is SASEGT. The CDR3 DNA follows: TGTGCCAGCAGTGCGACTAGCGGGAGGGCTGGGGCCAACGTCCTGACTTTC. Encoded protein: CASSATSGRAGANVLTF.

The chain links TRBV28 to TRBJ1-2; 8 bases are shared with TRBD1. The CDR3 runs 14 residues. Germline CDR1 and CDR2: MDHEN and SYDVKM. Trimming took 3 bases from V and 8 from J; bases not matched to a gene: 8. In DNA form, the CDR3 reads TGTGCCAGCAGTTTTTTCCAGGGGGCTAGCGGCTACACCTTC. Translation: CASSFFQGASGYTF.

The J gene is TRBJ2-1, the V gene TRBV5-1; the D call may be TRBD1 or TRBD2 (5 bases each). This CDR3 spans 15 amino acids. Per the germline V gene, CDR1 is SGHRS and CDR2 is YFSETQ. V was pared by 4 bases and J by 10 bases, with 21 bases between. CDR3 sequence reads: CASSLAPGRYGEQFF. The CDR3 DNA follows: TGCGCCAGCAGCCTAGCCCCGGGGCGGTATGGGGAGCAGTTCTTC. Together with reference TRBV5-1 and TRBJ2-1, the CDR3 gives the full variable domain: KAGVTQTPRYLIKTRGQQVTLSCSPISGHRSVSWYQQTPGQGLQFLFEYFSETQRNKGNFPGRFSGRQFSNSRSEMNVSTLELGDSALYLCASSLAPGRYGEQFFGPGTRLTVL.

This chain links TRBV28 with TRBJ1-4; D might be TRBD1 (5 bases). The germline V and J ends were trimmed by 7 bases and 6 bases, with 12 bases remaining between them. The germline gives CDR1 MDHEN, CDR2 SYDVKM. The CDR3 covers 13 residues. CDR3 coding DNA: TGTGCCAGCAAAGGGCCGGGGCATGAAAAACTGTTTTTT. Translation: CASKGPGHEKLFF.

V usage is TRBV7-8 and J usage is TRBJ2-3; 10 positions match TRBD2. Germline loops: CDR1 SGHVS, CDR2 FQNEAQ. The CDR3 sequence is 17 residues long. V shed 4 bases and J 3 bases; nucleotides not matched to a gene: 10. The CDR3 region is CASSSPRGLARTDTQYF. CDR3 bases: TGTGCCAGCAGCTCCCCCCGGGGACTAGCGCGAACAGATACGCAGTATTTT.